The rows below give T cell receptor beta chains drawn from one sample of a study of T cell repertoires in cytomegalovirus infection. No antigens are known for them. In TCRdb, the reads were re-called with MiXCR into one record per CDR3 protein. Among 450,000 to 550,000 distinct CDR3 sequences listed, more than 40% were seen once. Specimen: cultured PBMCs, collected from culture after CMV antigen stimulation. The origin of the receptors is a human donor in good health (CMV status not recorded). Some clones in this sample may be carry-over from other donors' samples. The CDR3 runs from the conserved cysteine through the conserved F or W. D genes are given only for firm matches. Only part of the rows carry a size: once, few, many, or a class if the clone is expanded.

abundance	d_gene	j_gene	v_gene	CDR3nt	CDR3aa
.	.	TRBJ1-6	TRBV27	TGTGCCAGCAGTTGGTCTTTCTCCTATAATTCACCCCTCCACTTT	CASSWSFSYNSPLHF
.	.	TRBJ1-1	TRBV7-9	TGTGCCAGCAGCATGGACCTGGTGGGGAACACTGAAGCTTTCTTT	CASSMDLVGNTEAFF
.	.	TRBJ1-1	TRBV2	TGTGCCGGGGAGGGGCAGGAGGACACTGAAGCTTTCTTT	CAGEGQEDTEAFF
.	.	TRBJ1-1	TRBV28	TGTGCCAGCAGCCTTCCCCCTCGGGCAGGGGTTATGAACACTGAAGCTTTCTTT	CASSLPPRAGVMNTEAFF
few	.	TRBJ2-5	TRBV7-9	TGTGCCAGCAGCTTGAACGACGTTGAGACCCAGTACTTC	CASSLNDVETQYF
.	.	TRBJ2-2	TRBV6-5	TGTGCCAGCAGTTACCTTGGCACCGGGGAGCTGTTTTTT	CASSYLGTGELFF
.	TRBD1	TRBJ1-4	TRBV20-1	TGCAGTGCTAGAGATATGGACAGGGGAAGGGAAAAACTGTTTTTT	CSARDMDRGREKLFF
few	.	TRBJ1-2	TRBV6-1	TGTGCCAGCACCTTGGGGCAGCTCAACTATGGCTACACCTTC	CASTLGQLNYGYTF
.	.	TRBJ1-2	TRBV20-1	TGCAGTGCTACAACCAGGGGAGGCTATGGCTACACCTTC	CSATTRGGYGYTF
.	TRBD1	TRBJ2-1	TRBV4-1	TGCGCCAGCAGCCAAAGAGACAGGGACAATGAGCAGTTCTTC	CASSQRDRDNEQFF
many	TRBD2	TRBJ2-3	TRBV7-2	TGTGCCAGCAGCTTGAGAGCTAGCGGCCTCACAGATACGCAGTATTTT	CASSLRASGLTDTQYF
.	TRBD2	TRBJ2-3	TRBV12-5	TGTGCTAGTGGTTTGGTACTAGCGGGCGACACAGATACGCAGTATTTT	CASGLVLAGDTDTQYF
.	.	TRBJ1-5	TRBV19	TGTGCCAGTAGTATAGACGACTACGAGAAACAGCCCCAGCATTTT	CASSIDDYEKQPQHF
.	.	TRBJ2-3	TRBV6-6	TGTGCCAGCACCAAGACTTCGAACCCCACAGATACGCAGTATTTT	CASTKTSNPTDTQYF
.	.	TRBJ1-3	TRBV7-6	TGTGCCAGCAGTTCAGCCCAGGGTGGAAACACCATATATTTT	CASSSAQGGNTIYF
once	TRBD1	TRBJ1-4	TRBV12-3/TRBV12-4	TGTGCCAGCGCCCGGGGAACAGGGGCAACTAATGAAAAACTGTTTTTT	CASARGTGATNEKLFF
.	.	TRBJ2-7	TRBV7-2	TGTGCCAGCAGCTTCCAGCGGGCCGGGGCCCCCTACGAGCAGTACTTC	CASSFQRAGAPYEQYF
few	.	TRBJ1-4	TRBV12-3/TRBV12-4	TGTGCCAGCAGCCGCACAGGGTTTTGGGAAAAACTGTTTTTT	CASSRTGFWEKLFF
.	.	TRBJ2-7	TRBV5-4	TGTGCCAGCAGCCACACGGGTGGGGACACCTACGAGCAGTACTTC	CASSHTGGDTYEQYF
.	TRBD1	TRBJ2-1	TRBV27	TGTGCCAGCAGTCTCGGGACAGGGGGCATCAATGAGCAGTTCTTC	CASSLGTGGINEQFF
.	.	TRBJ2-3	TRBV12-3/TRBV12-4	TGTGCCAGCAGTTCCGGGACCATCAGTACCACAGATACGCAGTATTTT	CASSSGTISTTDTQYF
.	TRBD2	TRBJ2-1	TRBV6-2/TRBV6-3	TGTGCCTCGGGGCGCGGGAGGAATGAGCAGTTCTTC	CASGRGRNEQFF
.	TRBD1	TRBJ2-1	TRBV5-1	TGCGCCAGCAGCCAGGGACAGGTATACAATGAGCAGTTCTTC	CASSQGQVYNEQFF
.	TRBD1	TRBJ1-2	TRBV7-3	TGTGCCAGCAGCCAGGAACAGGGGGCGCATGGCTACACCTTC	CASSQEQGAHGYTF
.	TRBD1	TRBJ2-5	TRBV3-1	TGTGCCAGCAGCCAAGCAACAGGGGGATCCCAAGAGACCCAGTACTTC	CASSQATGGSQETQYF